Shown below are 19 T cell receptor beta chains from a single sample sequenced in a study of blood T cell repertoires in COVID-19. Using immunoSEQ multiplex PCR, the repertoire was profiled, and TCRdb retains in-frame clones only, with some absent. The repertoire holds about 89,000 clones, with 87% as singletons. Sequencing used peripheral blood. Source of these receptors: a male donor with acute or convalescent COVID-19.

The J gene is TRBJ1-6, the V gene TRBV28, with 7 bases lining up with TRBD1. Trimming removed 8 bases from V and 4 bases from J; junction bases left unmatched: 8. Germline assignment: CDR1 MDHEN and CDR2 SYDVKM. This CDR3 region has 15 residues. CDR3: CASGSGQSYNSPLHF. The CDR3 DNA is TGTGCCAGCGGCTCGGGACAGAGTTATAATTCACCCCTCCACTTT.

The genes are TRBV10-3 and TRBJ2-7, with 7 bases fitting TRBD2. Per germline, CDR1 ENHRY and CDR2 SYGVKD. The length of the CDR3 is 13 residues. The junction had 10 bases not matched to a gene; V was cut back by 7 bases and J by 7 bases. The CDR3 spells CAINPEGGREQYF. The CDR3, as DNA: TGTGCCATCAACCCGGAGGGAGGGAGAGAGCAGTACTTC.

This clone was picked up a small number of times. The chain is built from TRBV13 and TRBJ1-3, with D unclear. The germline V gene has CDR1 PRHDT and CDR2 FYEKMQ (reference sequence). The CDR3 is made up of 13 amino acids. V gave up 0 bases and J gave up 4 bases, with 4 bases separating them. CDR3 residues: CASSLGKGNTIYF. For the CDR3, the DNA is TGTGCCAGCAGCTTAGGCAAAGGAAACACCATATATTTT.

The V call is TRBV25-1, the J call TRBJ2-1; D is undetermined. This CDR3 comprises 16 residues. The V gene's germline CDR1 is MGHDK and CDR2 SYGVNS. The germline V and J ends were trimmed by 1 base and 6 bases, with 16 bases remaining between them. As DNA, the CDR3 is TGTGCCAGCAGTGAATCAGGCCTTCCTCTGGGCAATGAGCAGTTCTTC. Its protein product is CASSESGLPLGNEQFF.

This clone was recorded once. The chain carries TRBV7-2 and TRBJ2-1; TRBD2 matches at 9 bases. The CDR3 contains 16 residues. The germline V gene encodes CDR1 SGHTA and CDR2 FQGNSA. Germline trimming cut 1 base from V and 8 bases from J; bases unmatched to any gene: 9. CDR3 DNA sequence: TGTGCCAGCAGCTTAGGGAACAGCGGGGGGCGCGATGAGCAGTTCTTC. Residues: CASSLGNSGGRDEQFF.

The chain has TRBV5-1 and TRBJ1-6; D gene unclear. Germline V gene data show CDR1 as SGHRS and CDR2 as YFSETQ. Trimming removed 0 bases from V and 6 bases from J, with 7 bases in between. CDR3 size: 14 residues. The CDR3 loop is CASSLESSNSPLHF. In nucleotides, the CDR3 is TGCGCCAGCAGCTTGGAATCGAGTAATTCACCCCTCCACTTT.

DNA for the CDR3: TGTGCCAGTAGTAGGGCGGGGCTAGCGGACTACAATGAGCAGTTCTTC. It codes for CASSRAGLADYNEQFF. This chain uses TRBV19 with TRBJ2-1; 7 bases are shared with TRBD2. Germline V gene data show CDR1 as LNHDA and CDR2 as SQIVND (reference sequence). CDR3 length: 16 amino acids. Germline trimming cut 4 bases from V and 3 bases from J; bases unmatched to any gene: 9.

The chain uses TRBV7-9 and TRBJ2-7, with D possibly being TRBD1 (6 bases). The CDR3 sequence is 13 residues long. Trimming took 5 bases from V and 2 from J, leaving 10 bases between them. CDR1 and CDR2 from the germline V gene are SEHNR and FQNEAQ (reference sequence). Here the CDR3 DNA reads TGTGCCAGCAGCGCCTCAGGGGCCTACGAGCAGTACTTC. Protein: CASSASGAYEQYF. Full variable domain (remainder filled in from reference TRBV7-9 and TRBJ2-7): DTGVSQNPRHKITKRGQNVTFRCDPISEHNRLYWYRQTLGQGPEFLTYFQNEAQLEKSRLLSDRFSAERPKGSFSTLEIQRTEQGDSAMYLCASSASGAYEQYFGPGTRLTVT.

V is TRBV5-1 and J is TRBJ2-5, with D possibly being TRBD2 (5 bases). In germline, CDR1 is SGHRS, CDR2 YFSETQ. The V end was cut by 0 bases, the J end by 2 bases, with 8 bases between. The CDR3 totals 14 residues. The CDR3 loop is CASSLGLAQETQYF. Written as DNA, the CDR3 is TGCGCCAGCAGCTTGGGGCTAGCACAAGAGACCCAGTACTTC.

This clone was found a few times. This chain connects TRBV9 to TRBJ1-2; TRBD1 might be the D (6 bases). Germline lookup yields CDR1 SGDLS and CDR2 YYNGEE. The ends were cut back, 4 bases at V and 0 bases at J, with 13 bases in the middle. CDR3 length: 15 residues. The CDR3 here is CASSPRQATNYGYTF. CDR3 DNA sequence: TGTGCCAGCAGCCCACGACAGGCCACTAACTATGGCTACACCTTC.

This rearrangement joins TRBV3-1 (or the pseudogene TRBV3-2) to TRBJ1-2, with D unresolved. Germline loops: CDR1 LGHDT, CDR2 YNNKEL (reference sequence). The germline V and J ends were trimmed by 5 bases and 4 bases, with 11 bases remaining between them. The CDR3 runs to 13 residues. The CDR3 DNA reads as TGTGCCAGCAGCTCCGGGTCCGCCTATGGCTACACCTTC. Its translation: CASSSGSAYGYTF.

The rearrangement uses TRBV30 and TRBJ1-4; D possibly corresponds to TRBD1 (5 bases). V lost 8 bases to trimming and J lost 7 bases, with 14 bases between them. This CDR3 contains 12 residues. Germline V lookup: CDR1 GTSNPN, CDR2 SVGIG (reference sequence). For the CDR3, the DNA is TGTGCCGAGGGCCAGGGAGGTGAAAAACTGTTTTTT. Its protein is CAEGQGGEKLFF.

The CDR3 loop reads CASRDKVGTEAFF. The CDR3 nucleotides are TGTGCCAGCAGGGACAAGGTGGGGACTGAAGCTTTCTTT. The chain employs TRBV2 and TRBJ1-1; perhaps TRBD1 as D (5 bases). The CDR3 spans 13 residues. Germline V gives CDR1 SNHLY, CDR2 FYNNEI. The germline V and J ends were trimmed by 6 bases and 5 bases, with 13 bases remaining between them.

This sequence joins TRBV11-2 and TRBJ2-1, with TRBD1 identical over 10 bases. This CDR3 region has 16 residues. The germline gives CDR1 SGHAT, CDR2 FQNNGV. Unmatched junction bases numbered 12, after V lost 5 bases and J lost 8 bases. CDR3: CASSPHLRDRGDEQFF. The CDR3 DNA sequence: TGTGCCAGCAGCCCCCACCTCCGGGACAGGGGAGATGAGCAGTTCTTC.

The chain uses TRBV5-6 and TRBJ1-5, with a weak D call TRBD1 (5 bases). Germline CDR1 is SGHDT and CDR2 is YYEEEE. The CDR3 sequence is 14 residues long. V lost 0 bases and J 10 bases, leaving 14 bases between the germline ends. This chain's CDR3 is CASSLVGSQGPQHF. The CDR3 DNA reads TGTGCCAGCAGCTTGGTGGGCAGCCAGGGACCCCAGCATTTT. The full variable domain, with the rest looked up from reference TRBV5-6 and TRBJ1-5, is DAGVTQSPTHLIKTRGQQVTLRCSPKSGHDTVSWYQQALGQGPQFIFQYYEEEERQRGNFPDRFSGHQFPNYSSELNVNALLLGDSALYLCASSLVGSQGPQHFGDGTRLSIL.

The chain joins TRBV7-9 to TRBJ1-4; a weak D match, TRBD1 (5 bases). The CDR3 extends over 13 amino acids. The germline V and J ends were trimmed by 0 bases and 12 bases, with 11 bases remaining between them. Germline CDR1 and CDR2: SEHNR and FQNEAQ (reference sequence). In DNA form, the CDR3 reads TGTGCCAGCAGCTTAGCATGGACAATTGAACTGTTTTTT. Translated: CASSLAWTIELFF. The full variable domain, its missing parts supplied by reference TRBV7-9 and TRBJ1-4, is DTGVSQNPRHKITKRGQNVTFRCDPISEHNRLYWYRQTLGQGPEFLTYFQNEAQLEKSRLLSDRFSAERPKGSFSTLEIQRTEQGDSAMYLCASSLAWTIELFFGSGTQLSVL.

CDR3 protein: CASSRGRATEEKLFF. CDR3 nucleotide sequence: TGTGCCAGCAGCCGTGGCAGGGCCACGGAAGAAAAACTGTTTTTT. This chain joins TRBV6-5 and TRBJ1-4; D is perhaps TRBD1 (5 bases). The V gene's germline CDR1 is MNHEY and CDR2 SVGAGI. Trimming cost V 6 bases and J 8 bases, with 19 bases left between them. The CDR3 loop spans 15 amino acids.

This chain uses TRBV7-2 with TRBJ2-7; D may be TRBD2 (5 bases). The CDR3 is 13 residues long. The germline gives CDR1 SGHTA, CDR2 FQGNSA. V lost 4 bases and J 2 bases, leaving 9 bases between the germline ends. The CDR3 coding sequence is TGTGCCAGCAGCTCCGGGGTGGCCTACGAGCAGTACTTC. It specifies CASSSGVAYEQYF. The whole variable domain, filled in from reference TRBV7-2 and TRBJ2-7, reads GAGVSQSPSNKVTEKGKDVELRCDPISGHTALYWYRQSLGQGLEFLIYFQGNSAPDKSGLPSDRFSAERTGGSVSTLTIQRTQQEDSAVYLCASSSGVAYEQYFGPGTRLTVT.

The V and J genes are TRBV19 and TRBJ2-7; 10 bases line up with TRBD1. Germline loops: CDR1 LNHDA, CDR2 SQIVND (reference sequence). V lost 6 bases and J lost 5; bases outside the gene matches: 10. The CDR3 covers 15 residues. This chain's CDR3 is CASRPGQGTFNEQYF. The CDR3 region has the DNA TGTGCCAGTAGACCGGGACAGGGGACTTTCAACGAGCAGTACTTC.